The clone carrying this T cell receptor beta chain turned up a few times. Its target is unknown. This specimen comes from a study of molecular identifiers for immune sequencing clone quantification. TCRdb reanalysed the PCR reads using MiXCR and keeps one entry per CDR3 protein. The sample contains about 640,000 distinct CDR3 sequences, just under 20% of which appear only once. Germline CDR1 reads MNHEY; CDR2 reads SMNVEV (reference sequence). The CDR3 consists of 13 residues. V lost 5 bases and J lost 3, with 11 bases in between. Overall study results and limits: Spiked TCR RNA from one Jurkat cell reportedly showed up when mixed among over 900,000 naive cells.

This receptor was identified in a human donor in good health. Some libraries in this study had Jurkat cell RNA spiked in. The sequenced sample was naive CD8+ T cells from blood, with Jurkat cell RNA spiked in. Subset described: FACS-sorted CD8+CD4-CCR7+CD45RA+ naive T cells. This sequence joins TRBV27 and TRBJ2-7; D uncertain. CDR3 residues: CASSMTLHYEQYF. CDR3 nucleotides: TGTGCCAGCAGTATGACTCTACACTACGAGCAGTACTTC.